The T cell receptor beta chain described here comes from a study of T-cell reconstitution after alpha-beta-depleted transplantation in children (dated by TCRdb to 2016 to 2017). With respect to the entire study: The study quantitatively tracked T-cell immune reconstitution after TCRalphabeta/CD19-depleted allogeneic hematopoietic cell transplantation in children using TCR repertoire profiling.

Receptor libraries were prepared by PCR. The reads were generated on an Illumina HiSeq 2500. Molecular barcoding was employed in the preparation of TCR libraries, with unique molecular identifiers being used to normalize TCRbeta repertoire quantification. TCRdb applied fastp at Q25 and MiXCR to the public reads, then kept only in-frame beta chains. Each CDR3 protein appears once, grouped with its most common genes and DNA. For this sample the table gives fewer than 700,000 distinct CDR3 sequences, of which approximately 13% were detected only once. The top ten clonotypes cover 2% to 2.5% of the sample. The research as a whole found: The frequencies of hyperexpanded clones fell over the following months, and after one year, T-cell counts and TCRbeta diversity were mostly attributed to newly produced T cells. Apparently early alphabetaT-cell count recovery about two months after transplant reportedly relied on only several hundred rapidly expanded clones derived from non-depleted graft cells. In some patients, the high TCRbeta diversity seen at day 60 was put down to recipient T cells and intrathymic progenitors that had survived conditioning.

This clonotype came up a few times. Its binding antigen is unknown. Base qualities are not at hand, and no much larger clone is one base apart. Interpreted using the paper, the treatment or condition label stands for: allogeneic hematopoietic cell transplantation with graft depleted of TCRalphabeta T cells and CD19 B cells. The transplant recipients were children given TCRalphabeta/CD19-depleted allogeneic hematopoietic cell grafts. The sequenced sample was PBMCs, mostly from graft donor cells, obtained 360 days after TCRalphabeta/CD19-depleted stem cell transplant. The TCR sequence derives from a male patient between 5 and 17 years old who had a stem cell transplant for acute myeloid leukemia, so the T cells may come from the graft donor.

The CDR3 amino acid sequence is: CSVEAMLGTGSYYGYTF. In nucleotide form, the sequence is TGCAGCGTTGAAGCGATGCTTGGGACAGGGAGTTACTATGGCTACACCTTC. Rearrangement joined TRBV29-1 to TRBJ1-2; 9 central nucleotides agree with TRBD1. CDR1 and CDR2 were assigned from the germline V gene as SQVTM and ANQGSEA. The CDR3 spans 17 residues, from the cysteine through the phenylalanine. Only the CDR3 DNA is retained, 51 bases long and in frame from the first base. Here V drops 1 base and J drops 3 bases, and the junction holds 12 bases not matched to any gene.